This T cell receptor beta chain was obtained from a study of a mutant IDH1 vaccine in newly diagnosed glioma. Time point specified: baseline, week 1 (first vaccination visit). The treatment here: pre-vaccination baseline after standard-of-care therapy. Losses at the gene ends were 5 bases for V and 6 bases for J; bases not matched to a gene: 4. The germline V gene has CDR1 MNHEY and CDR2 SMNVEV (reference sequence). This CDR3 comprises 13 residues. Data came from immunoSEQ multiplex PCR; TCRdb stores just in-frame clones and leaves some out. The sample has tens of thousands of clones, approximately 89% seen once.

The sequence was obtained from a man younger than 45 with glioma. Sample: PBMCs, taken from a glioma patient treated with radiotherapy, temozolomide or both. The V and J genes are TRBV27 and TRBJ2-7, with 10 bases fitting TRBD2. Here the CDR3 DNA reads TGTGCCAGCAGTGGGACTAGCGAGGCCGAGCAGTACTTC. Encoded protein: CASSGTSEAEQYF.